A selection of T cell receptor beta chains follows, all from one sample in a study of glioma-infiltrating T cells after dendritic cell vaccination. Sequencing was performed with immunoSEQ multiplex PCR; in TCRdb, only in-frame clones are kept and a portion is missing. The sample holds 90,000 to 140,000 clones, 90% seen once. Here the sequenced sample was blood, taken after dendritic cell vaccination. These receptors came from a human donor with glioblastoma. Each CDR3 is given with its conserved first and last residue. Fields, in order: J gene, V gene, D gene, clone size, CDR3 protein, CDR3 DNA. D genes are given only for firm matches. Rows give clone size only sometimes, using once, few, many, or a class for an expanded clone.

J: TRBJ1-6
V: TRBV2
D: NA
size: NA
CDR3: CASRPSGGRSPLHF
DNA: TGTGCCAGCAGGCCCTCGGGGGGTCGGTCACCCCTCCACTTT

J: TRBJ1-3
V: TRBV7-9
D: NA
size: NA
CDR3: CASSYPWRFSGNTIYF
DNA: TGTGCCAGCAGCTACCCTTGGAGGTTCTCTGGAAACACCATATATTTT

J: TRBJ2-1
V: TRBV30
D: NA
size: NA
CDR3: CAWSSLDSSLDEQFF
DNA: TGTGCCTGGAGTTCCCTGGACAGCTCTCTGGATGAGCAGTTCTTC

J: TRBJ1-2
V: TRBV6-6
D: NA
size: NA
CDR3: CATDEGGDGYTF
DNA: TGTGCCACCGACGAGGGCGGGGATGGCTACACCTTC

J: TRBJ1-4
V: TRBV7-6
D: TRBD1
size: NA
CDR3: CASSYGTGKEKLFF
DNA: TGTGCCAGCAGCTACGGGACAGGGAAGGAAAAACTGTTTTTT

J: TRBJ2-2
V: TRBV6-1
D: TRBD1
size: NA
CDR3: CASSEQGAGELFF
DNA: TGTGCCAGCAGTGAACAGGGGGCAGGGGAGCTGTTTTTT

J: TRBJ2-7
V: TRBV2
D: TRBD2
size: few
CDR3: CARGGTSGMGYEQYF
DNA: TGTGCCAGGGGTGGGACTAGCGGGATGGGCTACGAGCAGTACTTC

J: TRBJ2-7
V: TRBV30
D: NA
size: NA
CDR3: CAWSILGRGPYEQYF
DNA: TGTGCCTGGAGCATACTGGGCCGAGGGCCCTACGAGCAGTACTTC

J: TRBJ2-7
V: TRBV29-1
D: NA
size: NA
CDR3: CSVEVSYEQYF
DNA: TGCAGCGTTGAAGTGAGCTACGAGCAGTACTTC

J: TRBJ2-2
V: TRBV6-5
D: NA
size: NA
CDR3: CASNGNTGELFF
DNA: TGTGCCAGCAACGGGAACACCGGGGAGCTGTTTTTT

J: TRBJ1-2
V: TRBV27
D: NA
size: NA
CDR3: CASSLSGQGNYGYTF
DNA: TGTGCCAGCAGTTTAAGTGGGCAGGGAAACTATGGCTACACCTTC

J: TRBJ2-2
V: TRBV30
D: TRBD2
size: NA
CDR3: CAWTSGGSYTGELFF
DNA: TGTGCCTGGACGAGCGGGGGGTCCTACACCGGGGAGCTGTTTTTT

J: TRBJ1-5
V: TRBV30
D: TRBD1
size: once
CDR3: CAWSPTGTGAKPQHF
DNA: TGTGCCTGGAGCCCCACCGGGACAGGGGCGAAGCCCCAGCATTTT

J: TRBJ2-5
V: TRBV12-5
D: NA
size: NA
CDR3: CASGLGGMGETQYF
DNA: TGTGCTAGTGGTTTAGGCGGGATGGGGGAGACCCAGTACTTC

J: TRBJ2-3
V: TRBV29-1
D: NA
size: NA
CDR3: CSVGDRYTDTQYF
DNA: TGCAGCGTTGGAGACAGGTACACAGATACGCAGTATTTT